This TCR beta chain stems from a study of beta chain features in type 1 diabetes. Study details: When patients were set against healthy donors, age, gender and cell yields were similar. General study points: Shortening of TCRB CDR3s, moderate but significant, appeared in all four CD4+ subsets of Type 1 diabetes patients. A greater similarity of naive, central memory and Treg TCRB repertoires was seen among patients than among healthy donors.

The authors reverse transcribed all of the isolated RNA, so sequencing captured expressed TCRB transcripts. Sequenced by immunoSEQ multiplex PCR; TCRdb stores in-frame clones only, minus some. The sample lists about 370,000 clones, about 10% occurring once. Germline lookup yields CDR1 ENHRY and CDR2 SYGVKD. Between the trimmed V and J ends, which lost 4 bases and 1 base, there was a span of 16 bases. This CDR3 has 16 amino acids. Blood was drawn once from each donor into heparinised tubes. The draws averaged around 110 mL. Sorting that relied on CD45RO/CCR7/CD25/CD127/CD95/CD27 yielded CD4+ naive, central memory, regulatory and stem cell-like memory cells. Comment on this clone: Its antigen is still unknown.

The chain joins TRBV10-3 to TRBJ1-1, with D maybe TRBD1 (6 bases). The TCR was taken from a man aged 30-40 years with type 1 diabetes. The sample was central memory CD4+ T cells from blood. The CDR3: CAISGTGSGANTEAFF. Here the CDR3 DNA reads TGTGCCATCAGTGGTACAGGGTCTGGGGCGAACACTGAAGCTTTCTTT.